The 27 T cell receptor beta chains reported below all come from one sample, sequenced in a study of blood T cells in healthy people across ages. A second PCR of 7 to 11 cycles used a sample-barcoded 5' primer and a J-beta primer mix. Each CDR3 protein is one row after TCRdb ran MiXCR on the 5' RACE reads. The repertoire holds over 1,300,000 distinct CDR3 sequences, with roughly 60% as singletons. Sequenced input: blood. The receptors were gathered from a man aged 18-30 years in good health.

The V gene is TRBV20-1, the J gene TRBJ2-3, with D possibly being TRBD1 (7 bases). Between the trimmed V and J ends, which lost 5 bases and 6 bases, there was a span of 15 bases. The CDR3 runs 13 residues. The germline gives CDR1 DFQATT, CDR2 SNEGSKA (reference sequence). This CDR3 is CSARPGGFDTQYF. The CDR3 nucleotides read TGCAGTGCTCGTCCAGGGGGGTTTGATACGCAGTATTTT.

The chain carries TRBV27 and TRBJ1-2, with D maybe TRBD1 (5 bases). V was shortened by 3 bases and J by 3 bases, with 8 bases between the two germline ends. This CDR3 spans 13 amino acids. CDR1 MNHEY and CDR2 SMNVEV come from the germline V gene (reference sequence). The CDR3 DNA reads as TGTGCCAGCAGTTTCGACAGCTACTATGGCTACACCTTC. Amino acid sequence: CASSFDSYYGYTF.

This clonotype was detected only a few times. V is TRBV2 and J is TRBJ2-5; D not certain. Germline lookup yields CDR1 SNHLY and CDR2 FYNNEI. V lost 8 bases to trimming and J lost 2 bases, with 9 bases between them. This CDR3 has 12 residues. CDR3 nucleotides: TGTGCCAGCCGTAGGGTTCAAGAGACCCAGTACTTC. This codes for CASRRVQETQYF. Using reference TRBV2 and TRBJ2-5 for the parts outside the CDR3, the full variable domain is EPEVTQTPSHQVTQMGQEVILRCVPISNHLYFYWYRQILGQKVEFLVSFYNNEISEKSEIFDDQFSVERPDGSNFTLKIRSTKLEDSAMYFCASRRVQETQYFGPGTRLLVL.

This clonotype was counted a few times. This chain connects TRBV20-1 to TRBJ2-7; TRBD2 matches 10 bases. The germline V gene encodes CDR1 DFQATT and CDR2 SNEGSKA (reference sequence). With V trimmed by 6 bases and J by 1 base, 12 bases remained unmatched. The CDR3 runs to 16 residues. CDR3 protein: CSARSSLAGESYEQYF. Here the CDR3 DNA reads TGCAGTGCGCGTTCCTCGCTAGCGGGAGAGTCCTACGAGCAGTACTTC.

CDR3 coding DNA: TGTGCCAGCAGCCAAGAAAAACGACGGTTTGAGACCCAGTACTTC. Its protein is CASSQEKRRFETQYF. The J gene is TRBJ2-4, the V gene TRBV3-1; D is uncertain. The J call may not be correct, given that the DNA end is closer to TRBJ2-5. Germline V gene lookup returns CDR1 LGHDT and CDR2 YNNKEL (reference sequence). This CDR3 comprises 15 residues.

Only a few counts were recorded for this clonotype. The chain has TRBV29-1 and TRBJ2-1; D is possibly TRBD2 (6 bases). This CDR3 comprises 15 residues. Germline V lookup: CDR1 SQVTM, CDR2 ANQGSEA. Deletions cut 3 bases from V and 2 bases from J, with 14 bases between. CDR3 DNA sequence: TGCAGCGTTGACGGGGGAGGATTGCCCTACAATGAGCAGTTCTTC. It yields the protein CSVDGGGLPYNEQFF.

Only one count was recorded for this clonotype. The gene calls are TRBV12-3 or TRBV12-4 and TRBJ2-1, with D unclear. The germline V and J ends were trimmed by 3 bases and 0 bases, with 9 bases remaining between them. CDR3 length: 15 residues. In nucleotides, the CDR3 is TGTGCCAGCAGTTTTTTACAAAGCTCCTACAATGAGCAGTTCTTC. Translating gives CASSFLQSSYNEQFF.

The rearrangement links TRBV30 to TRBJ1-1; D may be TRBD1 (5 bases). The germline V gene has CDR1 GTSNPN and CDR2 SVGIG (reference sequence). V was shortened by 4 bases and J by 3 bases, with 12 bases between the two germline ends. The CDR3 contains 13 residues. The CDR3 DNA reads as TGTGCCTGGAATTTAGGGGAGCACACTGAAGCTTTCTTT. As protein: CAWNLGEHTEAFF.

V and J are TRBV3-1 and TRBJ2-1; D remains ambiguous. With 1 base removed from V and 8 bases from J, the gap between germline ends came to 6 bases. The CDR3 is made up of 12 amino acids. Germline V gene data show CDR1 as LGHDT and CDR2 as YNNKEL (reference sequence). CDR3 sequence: CASSQARYEQFF. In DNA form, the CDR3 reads TGTGCCAGCAGCCAAGCCCGGTATGAGCAGTTCTTC.

CDR3 protein: CASSSSSGGTLNEQFF. The CDR3 region has the DNA TGTGCCAGCAGCTCCTCTAGCGGGGGGACCCTCAATGAGCAGTTCTTC. The chain employs TRBV7-2 and TRBJ2-1, with 11 bases fitting TRBD2. CDR1 is SGHTA and CDR2 is FQGNSA in the germline V gene. V shed 4 bases and J 6 bases; nucleotides not matched to a gene: 8. The CDR3 length is 16 residues.

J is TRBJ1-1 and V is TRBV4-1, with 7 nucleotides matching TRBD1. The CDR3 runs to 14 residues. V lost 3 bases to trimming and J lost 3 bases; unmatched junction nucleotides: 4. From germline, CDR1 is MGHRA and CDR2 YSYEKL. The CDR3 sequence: CASSQRDSYTEAFF. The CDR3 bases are TGCGCCAGCAGCCAGCGGGACAGTTACACTGAAGCTTTCTTT.

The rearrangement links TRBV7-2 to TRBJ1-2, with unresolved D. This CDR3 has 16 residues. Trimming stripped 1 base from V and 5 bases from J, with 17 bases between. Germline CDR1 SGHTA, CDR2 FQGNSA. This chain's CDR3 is CASSLDRWGREYGYTF. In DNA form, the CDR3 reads TGTGCCAGCAGCTTAGATAGGTGGGGAAGGGAATATGGCTACACCTTC.

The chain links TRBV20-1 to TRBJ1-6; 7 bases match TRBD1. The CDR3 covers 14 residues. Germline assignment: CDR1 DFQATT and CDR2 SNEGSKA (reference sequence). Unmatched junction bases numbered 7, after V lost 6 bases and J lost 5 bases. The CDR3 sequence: CSASTGWDNSPLHF. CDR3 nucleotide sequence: TGCAGTGCCTCGACAGGGTGGGATAATTCACCCCTCCACTTT.

CDR3 in amino acids: CASSLGLAGGGGELFF. The CDR3 DNA follows: TGTGCCAGCAGCTTGGGACTAGCGGGAGGAGGGGGGGAGCTGTTTTTT. The J gene is TRBJ2-2, the V gene TRBV7-2, with 15 bases lining up with TRBD2. The germline CDR1 and CDR2 sequences are SGHTA and FQGNSA. J lost 8 bases, V lost 3 bases, and 4 bases had no gene match. CDR3 length: 16 amino acids.

The chain's CDR3 is CASSSNDYNEQYF. The CDR3 bases are TGTGCCAGCAGCTCCAATGATTACAATGAGCAGTACTTC. V gene TRBV7-9 combines with J gene TRBJ2-5; no reliable D call. Germline values: CDR1 SEHNR, CDR2 FQNEAQ (reference sequence). Trimming pared 4 bases from V and 11 bases from J, leaving 17 bases between. The CDR3 is 13 residues long.

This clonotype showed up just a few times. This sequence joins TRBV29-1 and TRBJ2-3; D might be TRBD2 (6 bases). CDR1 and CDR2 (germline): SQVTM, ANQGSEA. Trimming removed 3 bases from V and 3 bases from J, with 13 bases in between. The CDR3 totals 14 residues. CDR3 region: CSVDSGVVTDTQYF. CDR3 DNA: TGCAGCGTTGATTCGGGAGTGGTAACAGATACGCAGTATTTT.

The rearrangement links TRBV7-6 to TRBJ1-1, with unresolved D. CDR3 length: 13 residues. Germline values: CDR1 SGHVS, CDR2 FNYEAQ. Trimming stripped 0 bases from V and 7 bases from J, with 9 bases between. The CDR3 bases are TGTGCCAGCAGCTTAGCGCGGTCGGGTGAAGCTTTCTTT. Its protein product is CASSLARSGEAFF.

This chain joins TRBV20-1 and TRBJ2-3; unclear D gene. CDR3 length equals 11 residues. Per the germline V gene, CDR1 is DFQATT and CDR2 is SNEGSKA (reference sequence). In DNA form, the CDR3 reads TGCAGCGCCTCCTTAGCAGATACGCAGTATTTT. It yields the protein CSASLADTQYF.

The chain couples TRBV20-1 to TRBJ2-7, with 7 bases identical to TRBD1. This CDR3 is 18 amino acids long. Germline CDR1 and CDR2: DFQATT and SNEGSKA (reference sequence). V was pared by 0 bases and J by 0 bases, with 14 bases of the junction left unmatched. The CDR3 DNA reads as TGCAGTGCTAGAGATCGCCGGGGACAGTTGATAACCTCCTACGAGCAGTACTTC. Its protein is CSARDRRGQLITSYEQYF.

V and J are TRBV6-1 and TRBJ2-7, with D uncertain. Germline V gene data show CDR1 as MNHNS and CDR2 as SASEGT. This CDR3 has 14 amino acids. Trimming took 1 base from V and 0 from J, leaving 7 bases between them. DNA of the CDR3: TGTGCCAGCAGTGAAGGTCAGACCTCCTACGAGCAGTACTTC. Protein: CASSEGQTSYEQYF.

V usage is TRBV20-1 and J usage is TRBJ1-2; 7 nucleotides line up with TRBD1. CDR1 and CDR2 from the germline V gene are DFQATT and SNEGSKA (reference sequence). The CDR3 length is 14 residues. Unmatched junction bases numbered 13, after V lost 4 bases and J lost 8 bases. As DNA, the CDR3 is TGCAGTGCTATCCCTGTGGAGGGGGCGCCGGGCTACACCTTC. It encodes CSAIPVEGAPGYTF.

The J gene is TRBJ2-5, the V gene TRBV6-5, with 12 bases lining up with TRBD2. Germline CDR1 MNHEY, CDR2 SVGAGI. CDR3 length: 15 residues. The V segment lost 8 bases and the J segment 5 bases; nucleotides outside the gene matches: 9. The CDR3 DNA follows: TGTGCCAGCGCCCAACTAGCGGGGGGCTGGGAGACCCAGTACTTC. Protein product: CASAQLAGGWETQYF.

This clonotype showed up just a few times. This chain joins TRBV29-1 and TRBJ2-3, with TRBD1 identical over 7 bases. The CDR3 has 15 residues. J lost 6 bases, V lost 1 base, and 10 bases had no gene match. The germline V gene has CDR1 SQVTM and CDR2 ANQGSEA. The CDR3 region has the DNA TGCAGCGTTGAAGCCAAGACAGGGATTCGGGATACGCAGTATTTT. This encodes CSVEAKTGIRDTQYF.

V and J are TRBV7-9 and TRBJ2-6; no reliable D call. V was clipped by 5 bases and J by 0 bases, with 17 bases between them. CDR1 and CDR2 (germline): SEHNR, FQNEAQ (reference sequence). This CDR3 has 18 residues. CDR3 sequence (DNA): TGTGCCAGCAGCCCATCACGGGCCAGAACCTCTGGGGCCAACGTCCTGACTTTC. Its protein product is CASSPSRARTSGANVLTF.

The DNA for the CDR3 is TGTGCCAGCAGAACCGGACTAGCGGGGGGCCCAACCGACGAGCAGTACTTC. This gives the protein CASRTGLAGGPTDEQYF. This chain joins TRBV6-2 or TRBV6-3 and TRBJ2-7, with TRBD2 matching over 14 bases. After removal of 6 bases from V and 5 bases from J, the junction contained 12 bases not matched to a gene. This CDR3 has 17 residues. Per the germline V gene, CDR1 is MNHEY and CDR2 is SVGEGT.

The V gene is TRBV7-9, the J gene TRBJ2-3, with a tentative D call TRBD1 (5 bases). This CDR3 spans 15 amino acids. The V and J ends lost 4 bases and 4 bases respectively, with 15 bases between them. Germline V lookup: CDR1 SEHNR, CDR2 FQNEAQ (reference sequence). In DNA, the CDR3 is TGTGCCAGCAGCTCGGTCAGGGCGTTCGCAGATACGCAGTATTTT. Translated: CASSSVRAFADTQYF.

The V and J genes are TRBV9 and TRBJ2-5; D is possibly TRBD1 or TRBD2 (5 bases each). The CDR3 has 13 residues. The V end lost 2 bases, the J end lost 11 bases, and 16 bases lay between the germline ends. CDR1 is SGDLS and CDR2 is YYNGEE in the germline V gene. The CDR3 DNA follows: TGTGCCAGCAGCGTGAATTGGGGGAATGAGCAGTACTTC. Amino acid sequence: CASSVNWGNEQYF.